Shown below are 4 T cell receptor beta chains from a single sample sequenced in a study of shared clonotypes between healthy human individuals. CD45RO-negative CD8 cells positively selected for CCR7 made up the naive population, which excluded terminally differentiated effector memory CD45RA+ cells. Libraries were prepared by immunoSEQ multiplex PCR; TCRdb keeps only in-frame clonotypes and omits some of them. The data hold about 800,000 clones, with approximately 97% observed a single time. The sequencing sample was made of naive CD8+ T cells sorted from blood. The receptors were gathered from a man aged 30 to 39 in good health.

V gene TRBV21-1 combines with J gene TRBJ2-7; the listed D gene, TRBD2, was not tested against the DNA. TRBV21-1 is flagged as a pseudogene. The CDR3 spans 17 residues. CDR3 sequence (DNA): TGTGCCAGCAGCAAACCTAAGGCGGGACTTTACTCCTACGAGCAGTACTTC. It is translated as CASSKPKAGLYSYEQYF.

This rearrangement joins TRBV11-2 to TRBJ1-3; 7 bases are shared with TRBD1. The CDR3 consists of 18 residues. The germline gives CDR1 SGHAT, CDR2 FQNNGV. V lost 2 bases, J lost 4 bases, and 14 bases stayed unmatched. The chain's CDR3 is CASSLRLISQGLGNTIYF. The DNA for the CDR3 is TGTGCCAGCAGCTTACGTCTTATATCACAGGGGTTAGGAAACACCATATATTTT.

The chain employs TRBV11-3 and TRBJ2-5; 12 bases are shared with TRBD2. The CDR3 extends over 16 amino acids. Germline trimming cut 5 bases from V and 5 bases from J; bases unmatched to any gene: 9. The germline gives CDR1 SGHNT, CDR2 YENEEA. The CDR3 nucleotides are TGTGCCAGCAGCCCGGGACTAGCGGGTCCGGGGGAGACCCAGTACTTC. Encoded protein: CASSPGLAGPGETQYF.

The gene calls are TRBV7-9 and TRBJ2-7, with 8 bases lining up with TRBD2. The CDR3 is 14 amino acids. CDR1 is SEHNR and CDR2 is FQNEAQ in the germline V gene (reference sequence). V was pared by 6 bases and J by 3 bases, with 7 bases of the junction left unmatched. The CDR3 region has the DNA TGTGCCAGCAGGGCCAGCGGGAGTTTCTACGAGCAGTACTTC. Translation gives CASRASGSFYEQYF.